The sequence of this T cell receptor (beta chain) was determined in a study of cytomegalovirus exposure and HLA in healthy donors. The PCR ran on 60 Vbeta and 13 Jbeta primers. Measured with immunoSEQ multiplex PCR; TCRdb has only the in-frame clones, and not every one. Of 80,000 or so clones in the sample, 77% were seen once. Concerning this clone itself: Its antigen remains unidentified.

Study findings and constraints: The study labeled 164 TCR beta chains cytomegalovirus-associated. Indistinguishability led to the exclusion of some V segments, TRBV6-2 and TRBV6-3 included. Specificity of a few CMV-associated chains for CMV antigens was verified in vitro.

This CDR3 region has 14 residues. V lost 4 bases, J lost 7 bases, and 6 bases stayed unmatched. In germline, CDR1 is SGHTA, CDR2 FQGNSA. The chain uses TRBV7-2 and TRBJ2-1; 8 nucleotides line up with TRBD1. The sequencing input was PBMCs. The clonotype comes from a man aged 50 or older in good health and CMV-seropositive. The CDR3: CASSSGQGENEQFF. In DNA, the CDR3 is TGTGCCAGCAGCTCTGGACAGGGTGAGAATGAGCAGTTCTTC.